This T cell receptor beta chain was obtained from a study of blood T cell repertoires in COVID-19 (dated by TCRdb to about 2020). About the investigation overall: Collaborator samples came from the United States, Italy and Spain and covered acute and convalescent phases of COVID-19. The samples were drawn from the first 160 participants of the ongoing ImmuneRACE study and from over a thousand subjects provided by 6 global collaborators. A de-identified subject ID, COVID-19 status, age in years and sex were almost always included in the sample metadata. Subjects who had been exposed to COVID-19, were actively infected with it, or had recovered from it provided the deeply sampled blood TCRbeta repertoires that made up the dataset. The repertoires were made available in a free public database intended to serve as a resource for research on the immune response to SARS-CoV-2. Where HLA class I and class II types were available, the types were taken from metadata supplied by the sample provider, not from assay-based typing. The material from the prospective study consisted of cDNA or gDNA derived from T cells, B-cell-depleted T cells, or PBMCs. The full study reports these points: The quantity of clinical and demographic metadata differed by source and by participant and was supplied without curation.

In the prospective study, participants were 18 to 89 years old, resided in about two dozen geographic areas of the United States, and were enrolled through a virtual design. In the prospective study, participants were assigned to cohorts based on the clinical history participants reported in a screening survey and a study questionnaire. Recovered participants in ImmuneRACE Cohort 3 were defined as having two consecutive negative NP/OP PCR tests, clearance from a healthcare professional, or resolution of symptoms. In the prospective study, mobile phlebotomists collected whole blood, serum and a nasopharyngeal or oropharyngeal swab from each participant. Participants in the prospective study had the option to provide additional blood draws and questionnaires over a roughly 2-month period. Blood samples from the prospective study were shipped frozen or at room temperature prior to DNA extraction.

TCRbeta CDR3 regions were amplified from genomic DNA by means of the immunoSEQ Assay, a bias-controlled multiplex PCR. The original methods were these. The number of nucleated cells in each sample was estimated from the amplification of reference gene primers within the assay. To quantify the absolute abundance of each unique TCRbeta CDR3 rearrangement, sequence reads were collapsed and filtered. Productive Simpson clonality was computed per sample as the square root of Simpson's diversity index over productive rearrangements. In TCRdb, the immuneACCESS table is reduced to in-frame sequences with V and J assigned. These tables do not hold every clone; where another copy was compared, an unresolved V gene accounts for under half, and the others remain unexplained. The V and J calls and the clone size are those of that table, but D and trimming were determined from the DNA. The sample table holds about 310,000 clones, of which approximately 88% were seen once. The top ten clones comprise around 4.8% of the sample.

As encoded in the germline V gene, CDR1 is SGHRS while CDR2 is YFSETQ. The CDR3, cysteine through phenylalanine, is 15 amino acids long. Only CDR3 DNA remains: 45 bases, in frame from the first base. Germline trimming amounts to 5 bases on V and 4 bases on J, with 8 as the count of junction bases outside the gene matches. About this clone itself: There is no known antigen for this receptor. Per-base qualities were not stored, and no clone one base away is much larger.

The material sequenced was PBMCs or T cells enriched from blood (not recorded which). This receptor was taken from a man between 60 and 70 years old who had recovered from COVID-19. The chain joins TRBV5-1 to TRBJ2-1; TRBD2 fits 8 bases in the junction. The CDR3 loop reads CASRLQLADYNEQFF. The nucleotide sequence reads as follows: TGCGCCAGCAGACTCCAACTAGCGGATTACAATGAGCAGTTCTTC. With the portions outside the CDR3 filled from the reference TRBV5-1 and TRBJ2-1 genes, the complete variable region becomes KAGVTQTPRYLIKTRGQQVTLSCSPISGHRSVSWYQQTPGQGLQFLFEYFSETQRNKGNFPGRFSGRQFSNSRSEMNVSTLELGDSALYLCASRLQLADYNEQFFGPGTRLTVL.